The 21 T cell receptor beta chains below were found in one sample sequenced in a study of blood T cells in healthy people across ages (dated by TCRdb to between 2014 and 2017). Libraries were constructed by 5' RACE. TCRdb names Illumina HiSeq 2500 as the instrument used. A second PCR of roughly 7 to 12 cycles was run with a J-beta primer mix and a sample-barcoded 5' primer. The public reads were quality trimmed at Q25 with fastp and then assembled into clones with MiXCR by TCRdb, keeping productive beta chains. Under each unique CDR3 protein, matching rows form one entry showing the most common genes and DNA. The sample records 650,000 to 700,000 distinct CDR3 sequences, roughly half of which are singletons. The ten biggest clones cover about 13% of the sample. Material: blood. The receptors come from a woman older than 75 in good health.

V and J are TRBV6-5 and TRBJ2-2, with D hard to call. The ends were cut back, 3 bases at V and 2 bases at J, with 13 bases in the middle. Germline loops: CDR1 MNHEY, CDR2 SVGAGI. The length of the CDR3 is 16 residues. The CDR3 spells CASSYGSSSNTGELFF. Here the CDR3 DNA reads TGTGCCAGCAGTTATGGATCCAGCTCAAACACCGGGGAGCTGTTTTTT.

V and J are TRBV30 and TRBJ1-1; D not resolved. CDR1 is GTSNPN and CDR2 is SVGIG in the germline V gene (reference sequence). The CDR3 length is 13 residues. V was trimmed by 2 bases and J by 1 base, leaving 8 bases between them. The CDR3 nucleotides read TGTGCCTGGAGTAGACGGACGAACACTGAAGCTTTCTTT. This translates into CAWSRRTNTEAFF.

This chain uses TRBV6-1 with TRBJ2-3; 13 bases fit TRBD2. The CDR3 spans 15 residues. Germline V gives CDR1 MNHNS, CDR2 SASEGT. V lost 8 bases, J lost 9 bases, and 11 bases stayed unmatched. CDR3 residues: CASPTSGGALGTQYF. CDR3 DNA: TGTGCCAGCCCTACTAGCGGGGGGGCCCTCGGGACGCAGTATTTT.

The chain carries TRBV2 and TRBJ1-2, with TRBD1 matching 9 bases. From germline, CDR1 is SNHLY and CDR2 FYNNEI. The V and J ends lost 4 bases and 4 bases, in that order; junction bases with no gene match: 4. CDR3 length: 14 residues. The CDR3 nucleotides read TGTGCCAGCAGTGGGGACAGGGTCGGCTATGGCTACACCTTC. This sequence encodes CASSGDRVGYGYTF.

This clonotype was found many times. V gene TRBV11-2 combines with J gene TRBJ2-1; 7 bases align to TRBD2. This CDR3 is built from 18 residues. CDR1 is SGHAT and CDR2 is FQNNGV in the germline V gene. V lost 3 bases and J lost 0; bases outside the gene matches: 11. The CDR3, as DNA: TGTGCCAGCAGCTTCAGGTGGAGCGGGACCCTCTCCTACAATGAGCAGTTCTTC. This gives the protein CASSFRWSGTLSYNEQFF.

CDR3 sequence: CASSKFSSGRNEQYF. The CDR3 bases are TGTGCCAGCAGCAAATTTTCTAGCGGGAGAAATGAGCAGTACTTC. V is TRBV21-1 and J is TRBJ2-7; TRBD2, as called in the table, went unchecked against the DNA. TRBV21-1 is flagged as a pseudogene. This CDR3 region has 15 residues.

This clonotype was seen repeatedly, ten times or more. The rearrangement uses TRBV27 and TRBJ2-4, with TRBD2 as a possible D gene (7 bases). Germline V gene lookup returns CDR1 MNHEY and CDR2 SMNVEV (reference sequence). The CDR3 covers 16 residues. V was pared by 7 bases and J by 13 bases, with 29 bases between. The CDR3 here is CASTPTGGPRLREQYF. CDR3 nucleotides: TGTGCCAGCACCCCAACCGGGGGGCCCCGTTTGCGGGAGCAGTACTTC.

This chain joins TRBV3-1 and TRBJ2-5; no clear D. Germline V gene data show CDR1 as LGHDT and CDR2 as YNNKEL (reference sequence). V was clipped by 4 bases and J by 7 bases, with 10 bases between them. The CDR3 has 12 residues. The CDR3 here is CASSPPDGTQYF. For the CDR3, the DNA is TGTGCCAGCAGCCCCCCTGATGGGACCCAGTACTTC.

A word on this clonotype: A much larger clone is a single base away; this may be a read error. The V call is TRBV30, the J call TRBJ2-1, with no clear D. Between the trimmed V and J ends, which lost 0 bases and 8 bases, there was a span of 8 bases. The CDR3 is 12 amino acids. CDR1 is GTSNPN and CDR2 is SVGIG in the germline V gene (reference sequence). CDR3 loop: CAWSVVRHEQFF. The DNA of the CDR3 is TGTGCCTGGAGTGTAGTCCGTCATGAGCAGTTCTTC. The complete variable domain, with remaining parts taken from reference TRBV30 and TRBJ2-1, reads SQTIHQWPATLVQPVGSPLSLECTVEGTSNPNLYWYRQAAGRGLQLLFYSVGIGQISSEVPQNLSASRPQDRQFILSSKKLLLSDSGFYLCAWSVVRHEQFFGPGTRLTVL.

The J gene is TRBJ2-1, the V gene TRBV28; possibly TRBD2 for D (5 bases). Germline V lookup: CDR1 MDHEN, CDR2 SYDVKM. Deletions cut 6 bases from V and 6 bases from J, with 15 bases between. CDR3 length equals 14 residues. In DNA form, the CDR3 reads TGTGCCAGCAGCTTGGCTGGACTGTGCAATGAGCAGTTCTTC. It encodes CASSLAGLCNEQFF.

This clonotype has a count of ten or more. This chain connects TRBV29-1 to TRBJ2-7; the match to TRBD1 covers 10 bases. Germline values: CDR1 SQVTM, CDR2 ANQGSEA. The CDR3 is 15 residues long. Losses at the gene ends were 7 bases for V and 1 base for J; bases not matched to a gene: 10. In DNA, the CDR3 is TGCAGCGCCAAGACTGACAGGGGGCCATCCTACGAGCAGTACTTC. Encoded protein: CSAKTDRGPSYEQYF.

Details on this clonotype: This may stem from a read error, because a much larger clone lies one nucleotide away. This chain joins TRBV12-3 or TRBV12-4 and TRBJ2-3, with unresolved D. The CDR3 is 12 residues long. CDR3 residues: CAISPAPDTQYF. The CDR3 nucleotides are TGTGCCATCAGTCCCGCCCCCGATACGCAGTATTTT.

The chain recombines TRBV27 with TRBJ1-6; no clear D gene. With 5 bases removed from V and 7 bases from J, the gap between germline ends came to 15 bases. The germline V gene encodes CDR1 MNHEY and CDR2 SMNVEV (reference sequence). This CDR3 contains 15 residues. The DNA for the CDR3 is TGTGCCAGCAGTGTACAAACCCCCCGAAATTCACCCCTCCACTTT. It encodes CASSVQTPRNSPLHF.

This clonotype has a single count. The chain couples TRBV15 to TRBJ2-5; 14 bases are shared with TRBD2. The end of the DNA is better explained by TRBJ2-7, so the J call may be wrong. CDR1 and CDR2 (germline): LNHNV, YYDKDF (reference sequence). This CDR3 is built from 16 residues. CDR3 sequence reads: CATSTRRGLAGDEQYF. CDR3 bases: TGTGCCACCAGCACCCGACGGGGACTAGCGGGAGACGAGCAGTACTTC.

This clonotype occurred many times. CDR3 protein: CASSASGASSYNEQFF. The CDR3 region has the DNA TGTGCCAGCAGCGCGTCGGGGGCCTCCTCCTACAATGAGCAGTTCTTC. V is TRBV7-9 and J is TRBJ2-1; D is perhaps TRBD1 or TRBD2 (6 bases each). Germline V gene lookup returns CDR1 SEHNR and CDR2 FQNEAQ (reference sequence). Trimming removed 5 bases at V and 0 bases at J, with 14 bases between. The CDR3 contains 16 residues. The full variable domain, in which reference TRBV7-9 and TRBJ2-1 provide the parts outside the CDR3, is DTGVSQNPRHKITKRGQNVTFRCDPISEHNRLYWYRQTLGQGPEFLTYFQNEAQLEKSRLLSDRFSAERPKGSFSTLEIQRTEQGDSAMYLCASSASGASSYNEQFFGPGTRLTVL.

This clonotype showed up just a few times. At one of its ends the junction is not consistent with the germline gene, which may arise from a read error. The chain recombines TRBV25-1 with TRBJ2-2, with D tentatively TRBD2 (5 bases). From germline, CDR1 is MGHDK and CDR2 SYGVNS. This CDR3 comprises 16 residues. The CDR3 DNA reads TGTGCCAGCAGTGAATATACCGGGCCTAACACCGGGGAGTTGTTTTTT. Its protein is CASSEYTGPNTGELFF.

Concerning this clonotype: A much larger clone lies a single base off, so this may be a read error. V usage is TRBV29-1 and J usage is TRBJ2-3; a possible D gene is TRBD2 (6 bases). Germline lookup yields CDR1 SQVTM and CDR2 ANQGSEA. V lost 2 bases and J lost 11, with 20 bases in between. CDR3 size: 14 residues. The DNA of the CDR3 is TGCAGCGTTGAACGAGGCAGTCCCCAGGGAGGGCAGTATTTT. Protein sequence: CSVERGSPQGGQYF.

The gene calls are TRBV27 and TRBJ2-1; D is unresolved. This CDR3 is built from 18 residues. V shed 0 bases and J shed 0 bases, with 15 bases lying between them. CDR1 is MNHEY and CDR2 is SMNVEV in the germline V gene (reference sequence). CDR3 protein: CASSLSPLDISSYNEQFF. As DNA, the CDR3 is TGTGCCAGCAGTTTATCCCCCCTCGACATTAGCTCCTACAATGAGCAGTTCTTC.

This clonotype appeared a single time. This chain uses TRBV6-2 or TRBV6-3 with TRBJ2-3; 8 bases are a match to TRBD2. The germline V gene has CDR1 MNHEY and CDR2 SVGEGT. V gave up 6 bases and J gave up 1 base; unmatched junction bases: 6. CDR3 length equals 15 residues. The CDR3 reads CASRVTAGGTDTQYF. The CDR3 bases are TGTGCCAGCAGGGTAACAGCGGGGGGCACAGATACGCAGTATTTT.

In this sample, this clonotype turned up many times. The rearrangement links TRBV20-1 to TRBJ1-2; unclear D gene. Germline V lookup: CDR1 DFQATT, CDR2 SNEGSKA (reference sequence). This CDR3 is 11 amino acids long. Trimming cost V 4 bases and J 7 bases, with 10 bases left between them. The CDR3 sequence is CSAMASGGYTF. CDR3 DNA: TGCAGTGCTATGGCCTCCGGTGGCTACACCTTC.

This clonotype was counted ten times or more. This sequence joins TRBV12-3 or TRBV12-4 and TRBJ2-3; no reliable D call. V was shortened by 1 base and J by 2 bases, with 7 bases between the two germline ends. CDR3 size: 14 residues. CDR3 DNA: TGTGCCAGCAGTTTAGAGGTGGCCACAGATACGCAGTATTTT. This encodes CASSLEVATDTQYF.